The 10 T cell receptor beta chains below all came from one sample that was sequenced in a study of cytomegalovirus exposure and HLA in healthy donors. Primers included in the PCR were 60 Vbeta and 13 Jbeta primers. The data were produced by immunoSEQ multiplex PCR, yet TCRdb's version contains in-frame clones alone and is incomplete. This sample has some 130,000 clones; 75% to 85% occur once, and the top ten carry 1%. Sequenced input: PBMCs. The receptors stem from a man in his forties or fifties in good health and CMV-seronegative.

The chain carries TRBV7-9 and TRBJ2-1, with D perhaps matching TRBD2 (6 bases). Trimming removed 1 base from V and 8 bases from J, with 18 bases in between. The germline V gene encodes CDR1 SEHNR and CDR2 FQNEAQ (reference sequence). The CDR3 is made up of 16 amino acids. The CDR3: CASSLGPGDFYHEQFF. The CDR3 bases are TGTGCCAGCAGCTTAGGGCCGGGGGATTTTTACCATGAGCAGTTCTTC.

The V gene is TRBV5-1, the J gene TRBJ2-2; the D gene is possibly TRBD2 (6 bases). The CDR3 extends over 13 amino acids. Germline values: CDR1 SGHRS, CDR2 YFSETQ. Trimming left V 5 bases short and J 3 bases short, with 8 bases between. CDR3 loop: CASRLADTGELFF. The CDR3 coding sequence is TGCGCCAGCAGATTAGCGGACACCGGGGAGCTGTTTTTT.

The V and J genes are TRBV9 and TRBJ1-1; D perhaps matches TRBD1 (5 bases). Germline V CDR1 and CDR2: SGDLS, YYNGEE. The CDR3 runs to 16 residues. V lost 0 bases to trimming and J lost 1 base, with 13 bases between them. The chain's CDR3 is CASSVAGGVTNTEAFF. CDR3 DNA sequence: TGTGCCAGCAGCGTAGCCGGAGGGGTGACGAACACTGAAGCTTTCTTT.

This chain joins TRBV7-2 and TRBJ2-7; TRBD1 aligns across 10 bases. Germline trimming cut 5 bases from V and 0 bases from J; bases unmatched to any gene: 4. This CDR3 contains 15 residues. CDR1 and CDR2 (germline): SGHTA, FQGNSA. CDR3 protein: CASSEGQGISYEQYF. As DNA, the CDR3 is TGTGCCAGCAGCGAGGGACAGGGGATCTCCTACGAGCAGTACTTC. The entire variable domain, with the rest obtained from reference TRBV7-2 and TRBJ2-7, is as follows: GAGVSQSPSNKVTEKGKDVELRCDPISGHTALYWYRQSLGQGLEFLIYFQGNSAPDKSGLPSDRFSAERTGGSVSTLTIQRTQQEDSAVYLCASSEGQGISYEQYFGPGTRLTVT.

This chain joins TRBV2 and TRBJ2-7, with D tentatively TRBD1 (5 bases). The germline gives CDR1 SNHLY, CDR2 FYNNEI. The ends were cut back, 5 bases at V and 2 bases at J, with 16 bases in the middle. The CDR3 covers 15 residues. The CDR3 coding sequence is TGTGCCAGCAGTCAGGGCCTGGCAGCACCCTACGAGCAGTACTTC. This encodes CASSQGLAAPYEQYF.

V gene TRBV2 combines with J gene TRBJ1-1; D is unresolved. Per the germline V gene, CDR1 is SNHLY and CDR2 is FYNNEI. The CDR3 extends over 11 amino acids. With 11 bases removed from V and 0 bases from J, the gap between germline ends came to 7 bases. The CDR3 DNA follows: TGTGCCCGGGGTGTGAACACTGAAGCTTTCTTT. Protein: CARGVNTEAFF.

The chain recombines TRBV6-1 with TRBJ1-1, with D possibly being TRBD1 (5 bases). The CDR3 length is 13 residues. V was shortened by 7 bases and J by 6 bases, with 15 bases between the two germline ends. In germline, CDR1 is MNHNS, CDR2 SASEGT. The CDR3 loop reads CASKLEGIAEAFF. Written as DNA, the CDR3 is TGTGCCAGCAAGTTGGAGGGGATCGCTGAAGCTTTCTTT.

This clone turned up a few times. The V gene is TRBV29-1, the J gene TRBJ2-7, with TRBD1 identical over 10 bases. With V trimmed by 1 base and J by 2 bases, 5 bases remained unmatched. Germline-derived CDR1 and CDR2 are SQVTM and ANQGSEA. The CDR3 extends over 15 amino acids. The CDR3 here is CSVEALDRGAYEQYF. As DNA, the CDR3 is TGCAGCGTTGAAGCCCTGGACAGGGGGGCCTACGAGCAGTACTTC.

The chain joins TRBV11-2 to TRBJ2-7; D perhaps matches TRBD1 (5 bases). CDR3 length: 14 amino acids. CDR1 is SGHAT, CDR2 FQNNGV, per germline. Between the trimmed V and J ends, which lost 4 bases and 2 bases, there was a span of 12 bases. The chain's CDR3 is CASSSDSWAYEQYF. CDR3 DNA sequence: TGTGCCAGCAGCTCCGACAGTTGGGCCTACGAGCAGTACTTC.

The chain recombines TRBV6-6 with TRBJ1-5; D ambiguous. This CDR3 comprises 15 residues. Germline loops: CDR1 MNHNY, CDR2 SVGAGI (reference sequence). Trimming took off 6 bases at V and 2 bases at J, with 14 bases between the two ends. CDR3 region: CASSSGLVRNQPQHF. Written as DNA, the CDR3 is TGTGCCAGCAGCTCCGGACTCGTGCGCAATCAGCCCCAGCATTTT.